One sample yielded the 8 T cell receptor beta chains listed below, sequenced in a study of blood T cell repertoires in COVID-19. Only in-frame clones appear in the TCRdb table, and some are missing; sequencing was by immunoSEQ multiplex PCR. The repertoire holds about 99,000 clones, with nearly 90% as singletons. The source material was peripheral blood. The receptor source for this set is a man between 50 and 59 years old in a cohort sampled during active COVID-19.

V is TRBV20-1 and J is TRBJ2-3, with D perhaps TRBD2 (6 bases). The CDR3 runs 14 residues. The V end was cut by 3 bases, the J end by 2 bases, with 12 bases between. CDR1 is DFQATT, CDR2 SNEGSKA, per germline (reference sequence). The CDR3 sequence is CSASAAGNTDTQYF. DNA of the CDR3: TGCAGTGCTAGTGCGGCGGGGAACACAGATACGCAGTATTTT.

The chain couples TRBV6-1 to TRBJ1-1; TRBD1 matches 8 bases. Germline V gene lookup returns CDR1 MNHNS and CDR2 SASEGT. This CDR3 spans 13 amino acids. V lost 3 bases to trimming and J lost 6 bases; unmatched junction nucleotides: 3. CDR3 loop: CASSDGQGSEAFF. CDR3 nucleotides: TGTGCCAGCAGTGACGGACAGGGATCTGAAGCTTTCTTT.

This rearrangement joins TRBV11-2 to TRBJ2-5; D possibly corresponds to TRBD2 (6 bases). V lost 3 bases, J lost 1 base, and 9 bases lay in between. The CDR3 covers 14 residues. Germline CDR1 SGHAT, CDR2 FQNNGV. The chain's CDR3 is CASSFRRGQETQYF. DNA of the CDR3: TGTGCCAGCAGCTTTAGGAGGGGCCAAGAGACCCAGTACTTC.

This chain uses TRBV5-6 with TRBJ2-2; no clear D. The germline V and J ends were trimmed by 4 bases and 6 bases, with 4 bases remaining between them. Per germline, CDR1 SGHDT and CDR2 YYEEEE. The CDR3 is 11 amino acids. The DNA for the CDR3 is TGTGCCAGCAGCCTGTCCGGGGAGCTGTTTTTT. Amino acid sequence: CASSLSGELFF.

The chain couples TRBV5-1 to TRBJ2-7, with 7 nucleotides matching TRBD2. This CDR3 spans 14 amino acids. V trimming: 4 bases; J trimming: 3 bases; junction bases outside the gene matches: 7. Germline loops: CDR1 SGHRS, CDR2 YFSETQ. This CDR3 reads CASSHQAGNYEQYF. CDR3 nucleotide sequence: TGCGCCAGCAGCCATCAAGCGGGGAACTACGAGCAGTACTTC.

This CDR3 reads CASSPAGTGHSGANVLTF. As DNA, the CDR3 is TGCGCCAGCAGCCCAGCCGGGACAGGGCACTCTGGGGCCAACGTCCTGACTTTC. J is TRBJ2-6 and V is TRBV5-1; 9 bases line up with TRBD1. J lost 0 bases, V lost 4 bases, and 8 bases had no gene match. The CDR3 is 18 amino acids. The germline CDR1 and CDR2 sequences are SGHRS and YFSETQ.

J is TRBJ2-7 and V is TRBV6-5; 7 nucleotides align to TRBD1. Germline assignment: CDR1 MNHEY and CDR2 SVGAGI. This CDR3 comprises 12 residues. Trimming removed 6 bases from V and 3 bases from J; junction bases left unmatched: 2. The CDR3 DNA reads TGTGCCAGCAGGGCAGGGGGCTACGAGCAGTACTTC. Amino acid sequence: CASRAGGYEQYF.

The chain employs TRBV6-2 or TRBV6-3 and TRBJ1-6, with D tentatively TRBD1 (6 bases). Looked up from germline, CDR1 is MNHEY and CDR2 is SVGEGT. V dropped 0 bases and J dropped 10 bases, with 19 bases sitting between them. The CDR3 length is 17 residues. CDR3 loop: CASSYSRRQGQRSPLHF. The DNA of the CDR3 is TGTGCCAGCAGTTACTCACGCCGGCAGGGGCAAAGATCACCCCTCCACTTT.